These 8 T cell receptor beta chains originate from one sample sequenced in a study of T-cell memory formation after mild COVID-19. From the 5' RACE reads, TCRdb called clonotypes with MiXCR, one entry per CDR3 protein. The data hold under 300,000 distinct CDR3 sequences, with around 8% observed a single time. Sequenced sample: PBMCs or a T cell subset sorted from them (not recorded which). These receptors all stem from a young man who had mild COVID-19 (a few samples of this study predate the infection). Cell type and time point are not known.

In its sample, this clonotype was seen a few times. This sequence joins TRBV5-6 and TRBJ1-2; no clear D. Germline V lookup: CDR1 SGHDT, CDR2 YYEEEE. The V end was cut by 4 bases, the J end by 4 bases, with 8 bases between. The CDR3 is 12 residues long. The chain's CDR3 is CASSEGPYGYTF. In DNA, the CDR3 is TGTGCCAGCAGCGAGGGTCCCTATGGCTACACCTTC.

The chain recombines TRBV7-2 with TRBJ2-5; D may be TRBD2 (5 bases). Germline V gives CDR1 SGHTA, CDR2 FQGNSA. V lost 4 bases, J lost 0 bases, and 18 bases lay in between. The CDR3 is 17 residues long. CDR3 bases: TGTGCCAGCAGCTATCCTCCCCGGGGAACGTACCAAGAGACCCAGTACTTC. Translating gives CASSYPPRGTYQETQYF. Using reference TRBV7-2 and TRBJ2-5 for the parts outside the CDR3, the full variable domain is GAGVSQSPSNKVTEKGKDVELRCDPISGHTALYWYRQSLGQGLEFLIYFQGNSAPDKSGLPSDRFSAERTGGSVSTLTIQRTQQEDSAVYLCASSYPPRGTYQETQYFGPGTRLLVL.

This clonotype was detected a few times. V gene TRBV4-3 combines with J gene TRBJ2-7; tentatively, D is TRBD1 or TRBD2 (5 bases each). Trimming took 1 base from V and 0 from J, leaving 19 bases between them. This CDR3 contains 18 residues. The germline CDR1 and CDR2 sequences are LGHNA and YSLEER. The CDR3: CASSQAVSTDGLSYEQYV. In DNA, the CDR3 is TGCGCCAGCAGCCAAGCTGTCTCGACAGACGGACTCTCCTACGAGCAGTACGTC.

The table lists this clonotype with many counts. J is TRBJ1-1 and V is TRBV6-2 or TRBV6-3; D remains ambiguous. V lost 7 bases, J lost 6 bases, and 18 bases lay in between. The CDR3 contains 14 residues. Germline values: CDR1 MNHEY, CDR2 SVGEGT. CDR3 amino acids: CASTSGREWAEAFF. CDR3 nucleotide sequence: TGTGCCAGCACTTCGGGCCGCGAATGGGCTGAAGCTTTCTTT.

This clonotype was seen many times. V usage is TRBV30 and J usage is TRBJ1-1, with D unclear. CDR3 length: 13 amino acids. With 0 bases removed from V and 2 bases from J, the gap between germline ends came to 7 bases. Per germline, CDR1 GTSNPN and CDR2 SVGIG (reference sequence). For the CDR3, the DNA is TGTGCCTGGAGTGTACTGGACAACACTGAAGCTTTCTTT. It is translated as CAWSVLDNTEAFF.

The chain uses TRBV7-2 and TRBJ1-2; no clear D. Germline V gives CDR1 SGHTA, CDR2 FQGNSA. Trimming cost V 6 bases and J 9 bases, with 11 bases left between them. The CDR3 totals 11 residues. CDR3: CASRAAMSYTF. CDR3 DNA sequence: TGTGCCAGCAGGGCGGCCATGAGCTACACCTTC.

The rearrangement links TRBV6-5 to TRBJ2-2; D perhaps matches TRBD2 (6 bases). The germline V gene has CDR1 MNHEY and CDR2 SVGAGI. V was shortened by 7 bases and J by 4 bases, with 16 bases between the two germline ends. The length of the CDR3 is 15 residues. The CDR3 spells CASTEVGGFTGELFF. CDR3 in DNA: TGTGCCAGCACCGAGGTTGGGGGGTTCACCGGGGAGCTGTTTTTT.

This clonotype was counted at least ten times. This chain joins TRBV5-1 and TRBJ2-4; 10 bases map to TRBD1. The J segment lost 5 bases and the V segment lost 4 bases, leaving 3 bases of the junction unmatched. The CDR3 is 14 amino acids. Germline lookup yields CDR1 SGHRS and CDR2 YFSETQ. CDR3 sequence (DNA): TGCGCCAGCAGCCAGACAGGGGGCCAAAACATTCAGTACTTC. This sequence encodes CASSQTGGQNIQYF. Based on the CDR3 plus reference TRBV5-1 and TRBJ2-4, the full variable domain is KAGVTQTPRYLIKTRGQQVTLSCSPISGHRSVSWYQQTPGQGLQFLFEYFSETQRNKGNFPGRFSGRQFSNSRSEMNVSTLELGDSALYLCASSQTGGQNIQYFGAGTRLSVL.